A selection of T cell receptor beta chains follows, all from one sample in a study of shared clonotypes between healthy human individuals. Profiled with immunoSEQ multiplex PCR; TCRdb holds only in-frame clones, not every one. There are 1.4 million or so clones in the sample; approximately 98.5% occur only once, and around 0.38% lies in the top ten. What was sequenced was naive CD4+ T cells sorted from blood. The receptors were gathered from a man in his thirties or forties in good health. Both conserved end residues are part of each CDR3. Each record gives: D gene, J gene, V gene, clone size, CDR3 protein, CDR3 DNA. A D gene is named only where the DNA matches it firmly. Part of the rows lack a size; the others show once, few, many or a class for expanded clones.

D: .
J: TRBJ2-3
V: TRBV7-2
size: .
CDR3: CASSPKRASTDTQYF
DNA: TGTGCCAGCAGCCCAAAAAGGGCCAGCACAGATACGCAGTATTTT

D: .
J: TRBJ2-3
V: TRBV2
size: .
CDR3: CASSDVSGGDLDTQYF
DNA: TGTGCCAGCAGTGATGTGTCAGGGGGGGACCTAGATACGCAGTATTTT

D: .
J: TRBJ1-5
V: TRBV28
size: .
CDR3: CASRQDGGNQPQHF
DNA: TGTGCCAGCAGACAGGACGGCGGCAATCAGCCCCAGCATTTT

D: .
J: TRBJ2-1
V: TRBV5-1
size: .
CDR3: CASSLGGATGPADYNEQFF
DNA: TGCGCCAGCAGCTTGGGTGGTGCCACCGGGCCCGCCGACTACAATGAGCAGTTCTTC

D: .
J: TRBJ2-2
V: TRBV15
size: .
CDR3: CATSRGSMTGELFF
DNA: TGTGCCACCAGCAGAGGTAGTATGACCGGGGAGCTGTTTTTT

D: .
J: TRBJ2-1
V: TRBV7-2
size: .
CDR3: CASSLVRVPNEQFF
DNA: TGTGCCAGCAGCTTAGTCAGGGTCCCCAATGAGCAGTTCTTC

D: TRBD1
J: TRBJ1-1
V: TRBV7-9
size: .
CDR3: CASSLGQVGTEAFF
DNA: TGTGCCAGCAGCCTAGGACAGGTAGGAACTGAAGCTTTCTTT

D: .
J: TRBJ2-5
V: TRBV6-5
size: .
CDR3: CASSRTADWTQYF
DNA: TGTGCCAGCAGTCGGACCGCCGATTGGACCCAGTACTTC

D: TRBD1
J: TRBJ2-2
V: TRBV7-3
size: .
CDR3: CASSLTGQGTGELFF
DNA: TGTGCCAGCAGCTTAACGGGACAGGGCACCGGGGAGCTGTTTTTT

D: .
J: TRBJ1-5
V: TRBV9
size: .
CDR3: CASSVGRDSNQPQHF
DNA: TGTGCCAGCAGCGTAGGCAGAGATAGCAATCAGCCCCAGCATTTT

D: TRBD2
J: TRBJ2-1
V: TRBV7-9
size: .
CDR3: CASSPATSGKRNEQFF
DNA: TGTGCCAGCAGCCCAGCAACTAGCGGGAAGCGCAATGAGCAGTTCTTC

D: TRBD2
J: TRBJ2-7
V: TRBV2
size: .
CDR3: CASVNSGGRPTYEQYF
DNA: TGTGCCAGCGTAAATAGTGGCGGGAGGCCCACCTACGAGCAGTACTTC

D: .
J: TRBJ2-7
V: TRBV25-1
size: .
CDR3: CASTGDLEQYF
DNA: TGTGCCAGCACCGGCGACCTCGAGCAGTACTTC

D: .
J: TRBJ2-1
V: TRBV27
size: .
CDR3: CASSLYDDNEQFF
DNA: TGTGCCAGCAGTTTATACGATGACAATGAGCAGTTCTTC

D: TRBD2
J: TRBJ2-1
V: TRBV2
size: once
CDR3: CASSKGLAGDYNEQFF
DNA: TGTGCCAGCAGCAAAGGACTAGCGGGGGATTACAATGAGCAGTTCTTC

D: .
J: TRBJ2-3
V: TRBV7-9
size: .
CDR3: CASSSTALYKSTDTQYF
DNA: TGTGCCAGCAGCTCCACGGCTTTATACAAGAGCACAGATACGCAGTATTTT

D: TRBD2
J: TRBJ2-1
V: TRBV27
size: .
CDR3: CASSSGLAGGTYNEQFF
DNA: TGTGCCAGCAGTTCGGGACTAGCGGGAGGCACATACAATGAGCAGTTCTTC

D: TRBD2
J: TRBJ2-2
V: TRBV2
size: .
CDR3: CASSRPSGRDTGELFF
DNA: TGTGCCAGCAGCCGACCTAGCGGGAGGGACACCGGGGAGCTGTTTTTT

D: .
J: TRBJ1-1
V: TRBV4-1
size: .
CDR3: CASSRPGSPTEAFF
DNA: TGCGCCAGCAGCCGTCCAGGGAGTCCCACTGAAGCTTTCTTT

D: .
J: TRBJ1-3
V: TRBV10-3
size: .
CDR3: CAISGGGNTIYF
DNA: TGTGCCATCAGTGGGGGAGGAAACACCATATATTTT

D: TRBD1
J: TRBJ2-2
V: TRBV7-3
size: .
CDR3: CASSPNRGRTGELFF
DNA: TGTGCCAGCAGCCCAAACAGGGGCCGGACCGGGGAGCTGTTTTTT

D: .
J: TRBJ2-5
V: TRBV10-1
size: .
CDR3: CASSESGVGETQYF
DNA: TGCGCCAGCAGTGAGTCTGGGGTTGGGGAGACCCAGTACTTC